This T cell receptor (beta chain) was identified in a study of cytomegalovirus exposure and HLA in healthy donors. Study-level findings and limits: Immune exposure was documented only through CMV serostatus. The HLA-A and HLA-B alleles of most subjects were reportedly predicted accurately from TCR beta sequences. According to the study, 150 to 200 TCR beta chains were cytomegalovirus-associated.

The PCR made use of 60 Vbeta and 13 Jbeta primers. Profiled with immunoSEQ multiplex PCR; TCRdb holds only in-frame clones, not every one. The sample consists of approximately 130,000 clones, 82% of them appearing once. Germline assignment: CDR1 LNHDA and CDR2 SQIVND (reference sequence). The V gene end was trimmed by 5 bases and the J gene end by 4 bases; junction bases not matched to a gene: 8. The CDR3 covers 15 residues. Points on this clone: The antigen remains undetermined.

This chain links TRBV19 with TRBJ2-5; TRBD2 agrees at 9 bases. Input material: PBMCs. The receptor's source is a boy aged 5 to 17 in good health and CMV-seronegative. CDR3 nucleotide sequence: TGTGCCAGTAGTGCGGGGGGGCTATTGGCAGAGACCCAGTACTTC. It encodes CASSAGGLLAETQYF.